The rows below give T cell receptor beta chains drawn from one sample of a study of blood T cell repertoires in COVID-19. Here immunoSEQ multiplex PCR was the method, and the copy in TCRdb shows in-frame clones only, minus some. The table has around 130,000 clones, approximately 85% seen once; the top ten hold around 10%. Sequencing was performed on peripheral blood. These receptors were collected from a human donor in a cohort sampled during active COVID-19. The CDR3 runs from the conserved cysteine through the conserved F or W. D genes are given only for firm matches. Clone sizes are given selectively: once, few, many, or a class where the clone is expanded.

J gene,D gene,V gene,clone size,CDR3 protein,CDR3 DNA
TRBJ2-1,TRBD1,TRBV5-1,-,CASSLAGTGIFDEQFF,TGCGCCAGCAGCTTGGCTGGGACAGGGATTTTCGATGAGCAGTTCTTC
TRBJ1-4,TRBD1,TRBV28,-,CASRAGQGSWEKLFF,TGTGCCAGCAGGGCCGGACAGGGCAGTTGGGAAAAACTGTTTTTT
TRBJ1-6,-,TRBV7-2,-,CASSRRGGGNNSPLHF,TGTGCCAGCAGCAGGAGGGGTGGGGGGAATAATTCACCCCTCCACTTT
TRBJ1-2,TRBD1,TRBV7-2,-,CASSLRVVTGAFYGYTF,TGTGCCAGCAGCTTACGAGTGGTGACAGGGGCCTTCTATGGCTACACCTTC
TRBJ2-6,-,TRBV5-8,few,CASSLGGNSGANVLTF,TGTGCCAGCAGCTTGGGAGGGAACTCTGGGGCCAACGTCCTGACTTTC
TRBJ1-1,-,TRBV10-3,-,CAISDRVRDGEAFF,TGTGCCATCAGTGACCGAGTCAGGGATGGTGAAGCTTTCTTT
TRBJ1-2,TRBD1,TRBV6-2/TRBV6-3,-,CASSLNRGHDGYTF,TGTGCCAGCAGTTTAAACAGGGGGCACGATGGCTACACCTTC
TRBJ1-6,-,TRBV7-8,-,CASSLGIVYNSPLHF,TGTGCCAGCAGCTTGGGCATTGTCTATAATTCACCCCTCCACTTT
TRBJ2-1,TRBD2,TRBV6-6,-,CASRSASGGDNEQFF,TGTGCCAGCAGGTCAGCTAGCGGGGGGGACAATGAGCAGTTCTTC
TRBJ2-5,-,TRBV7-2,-,CASSFQGAETQYF,TGTGCCAGCAGCTTTCAGGGTGCAGAGACCCAGTACTTC
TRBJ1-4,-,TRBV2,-,CASSATGLANEKLFF,TGTGCCAGCAGTGCCACAGGGCTGGCTAATGAAAAACTGTTTTTT
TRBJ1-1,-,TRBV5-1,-,CASSLVGRGGTEAFF,TGCGCCAGCAGCTTGGTGGGCAGGGGCGGCACTGAAGCTTTCTTT
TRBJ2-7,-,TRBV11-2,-,CASKTGFYEQYF,TGTGCCAGCAAAACAGGGTTCTACGAGCAGTACTTC
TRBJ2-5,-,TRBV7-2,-,CASSLNPGLETQYF,TGTGCCAGCAGCCTAAACCCAGGGTTGGAGACCCAGTACTTC
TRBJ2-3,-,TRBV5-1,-,CASSPYMSTDTQYF,TGCGCCAGCAGCCCTTACATGAGCACAGATACGCAGTATTTT
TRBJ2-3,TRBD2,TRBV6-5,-,CASKRGTSTDTQYF,TGTGCCAGCAAGCGGGGGACTAGCACAGATACGCAGTATTTT
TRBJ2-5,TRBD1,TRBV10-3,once,CAISESLTGVQETQYF,TGTGCCATCAGTGAAAGTTTGACAGGGGTTCAAGAGACCCAGTACTTC
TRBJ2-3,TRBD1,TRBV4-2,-,CASSHGQGTDTQYF,TGTGCCAGCAGCCACGGACAGGGGACAGATACGCAGTATTTT